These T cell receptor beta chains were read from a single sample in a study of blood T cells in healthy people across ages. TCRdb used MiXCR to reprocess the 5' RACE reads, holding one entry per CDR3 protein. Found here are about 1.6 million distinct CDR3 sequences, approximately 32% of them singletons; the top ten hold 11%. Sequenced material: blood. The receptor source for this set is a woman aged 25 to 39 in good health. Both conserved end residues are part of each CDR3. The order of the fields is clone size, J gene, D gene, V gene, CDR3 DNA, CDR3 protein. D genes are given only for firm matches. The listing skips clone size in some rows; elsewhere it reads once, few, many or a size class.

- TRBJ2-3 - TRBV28 TGTGCCAGCAGTTTATGGGGTTCTGGAGGCACAGATACGCAGTATTTT CASSLWGSGGTDTQYF
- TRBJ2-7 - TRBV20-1 TGCAGTGCTAGTGATACAGGGTACAACGAGCAGTACTTC CSASDTGYNEQYF
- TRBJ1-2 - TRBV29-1 TGCAGCGTTGAAGATGCTCTTAGAGAGGGTTACGGCTACACCTTC CSVEDALREGYGYTF
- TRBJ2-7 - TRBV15 TGTGCCACCAGCAGTTGGGACTCACCCTACGAGCAGTACTTC CATSSWDSPYEQYF
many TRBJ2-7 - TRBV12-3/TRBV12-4 TGTGCCAGCAGTTCGCAGGACAGCATACGCCACGAGCAGTACTTC CASSSQDSIRHEQYF
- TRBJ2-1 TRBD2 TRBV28 TGTGCCAGCATTACAAGCGGGAGGGCTGCCCACAATGAGCAGTTCTTC CASITSGRAAHNEQFF
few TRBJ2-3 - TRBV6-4 TGTGCCAGCAGTGACTCTTTAGGGGATACGCAGTATTTT CASSDSLGDTQYF
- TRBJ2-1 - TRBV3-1 TGTGCCAGCAGCCAACCGGGACGGGGGGACAATGAGCGGTTCTTC CASSQPGRGDNERFF
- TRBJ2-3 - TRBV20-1 TGCAGTGCGAGGGGGATAACAGATACGCAGTATTTT CSARGITDTQYF
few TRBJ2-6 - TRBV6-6 TGTGCCAGCACCCCGGGCCTCGATGCTGGGGCCAACGTCCTGACTTTC CASTPGLDAGANVLTF
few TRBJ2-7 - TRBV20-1 TGCAGTGCCCCAGACACACCCCTCTACGAGCAGTACTTC CSAPDTPLYEQYF
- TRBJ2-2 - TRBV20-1 TGCAGTGCTAGGGGTGTCGAGGGGTACACCGGGGAGCTGTTTTTT CSARGVEGYTGELFF
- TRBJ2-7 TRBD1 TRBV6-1 TGTGCCAGCAGTGCCATTATCGGACAGGGGATAAACGAGCAGTACTTC CASSAIIGQGINEQYF
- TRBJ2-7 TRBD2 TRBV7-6 TGTGCCAGCAGCCCCGGGGGGGGCGGGAGCTCCTACGAGCAGTACTTC CASSPGGGGSSYEQYF
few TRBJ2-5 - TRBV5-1 TGCGCCAGCAGCTTGGATGTAGGGCTAGAGACCCAGTACTTC CASSLDVGLETQYF
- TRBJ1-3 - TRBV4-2 TGTGCCAGCAGCCAAGAGCCGACGGGGGTGTCGGGGGCTGGAAACACCATATATTTT CASSQEPTGVSGAGNTIYF
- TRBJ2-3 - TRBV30 TGTGCCTGGAGTGTATCGACAAGGCTCACAGATACGCAGTATTTT CAWSVSTRLTDTQYF
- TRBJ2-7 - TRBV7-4 TGTGCCAGCAGCTTCTGGGAAGGAATCTACGAGCAGTACTTC CASSFWEGIYEQYF
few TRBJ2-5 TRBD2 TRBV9 TGTGCCAGCAGCGCTGGACTAGCGGGGGAACCAGAGACCCAGTACTTC CASSAGLAGEPETQYF
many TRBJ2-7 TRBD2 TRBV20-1 TGCAGTGCAGTAGCGGGAGGTTCTTACGAGCAGTACTTC CSAVAGGSYEQYF
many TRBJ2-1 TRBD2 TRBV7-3 TGTGCCAGCAGTCTAGCGGGCCACAATGAGCAGTTCTTC CASSLAGHNEQFF
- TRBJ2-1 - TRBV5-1 TGCGCCAGCAGTGGGGACAGCGGCGGGGGCTCCTACAATGAGCAGTTCTTC CASSGDSGGGSYNEQFF
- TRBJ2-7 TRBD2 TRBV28 TGTGCCAGCAAAAAAGGGACTAGCGGGGGCGGCTCCTACGAGCAGTACTTC CASKKGTSGGGSYEQYF
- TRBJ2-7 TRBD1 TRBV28 TGTGCCAGCAGCTGGACAGGGAAGGGGTACGAGCAGTACTTC CASSWTGKGYEQYF
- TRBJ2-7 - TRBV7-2 TGTGCCAGCAGCTTAGCTATCAACCACGAGCAGTACTTC CASSLAINHEQYF
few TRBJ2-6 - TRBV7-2 TGTGCCAGCAGCTCCCGGGGCCCCTTCTCTGGGGCCAACGTCCTGACTTTC CASSSRGPFSGANVLTF
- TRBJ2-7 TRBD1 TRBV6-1 TGTGCCAGCGGGGACAGAAGCTACTACGAGCAGTACTTC CASGDRSYYEQYF
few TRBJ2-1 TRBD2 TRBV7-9 TGTGCCAGCAGCTCCCGGGAGGGTTATGAGCAGTTCTTC CASSSREGYEQFF
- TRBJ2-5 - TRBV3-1 TGTGCCAGCAGCCACCGGTTCGAGGGCCTATACCAAGAGACCCAGTACTTC CASSHRFEGLYQETQYF
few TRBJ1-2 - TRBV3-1 TGTGCCAGCAGCCAACCTGGGTTACCTAACTATGGCTACACCTTC CASSQPGLPNYGYTF
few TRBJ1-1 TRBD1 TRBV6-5 TGTGCCAGCGGGAAGGGGGCCAACACTGAAGCTTTCTTT CASGKGANTEAFF
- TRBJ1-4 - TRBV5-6 TGTGCCAGCAGCTTCGAGGGGAGGAGGGCTGAAAAACTGTTTTTT CASSFEGRRAEKLFF
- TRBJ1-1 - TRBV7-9 TGTGCCAGCAGCTTAGAAGTCGGAGGGAACACTGAAGCTTTCTTT CASSLEVGGNTEAFF
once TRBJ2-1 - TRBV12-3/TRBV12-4 TGTGCCAGCAGTTTACCCATCCGGGGCAGCCTCAATGAGCAGTTCTTC CASSLPIRGSLNEQFF
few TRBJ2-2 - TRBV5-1 TGCGCCAGCAGCTTGAATTCCGGGGCCTCTAACACCGGGGAGCTGTTTTTT CASSLNSGASNTGELFF
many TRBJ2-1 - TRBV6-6 TGTGCCAGCAGTTACGGGGAGCTCGCGAATGAGCAGTTCTTC CASSYGELANEQFF
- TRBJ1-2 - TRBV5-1 TGCGCCAGCAGCCCCGGGACCCATGGCTACACCTTC CASSPGTHGYTF
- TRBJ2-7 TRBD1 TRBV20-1 TGCAGTGCTAGAGATATTGGGGGTCTGACAGGGTACACGTACGAGCAGTACTTC CSARDIGGLTGYTYEQYF
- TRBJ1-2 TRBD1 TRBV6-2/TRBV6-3 TGTGCCAGCAGTGCAAGGAAAGGGACAGGTCCTTTTCGCTATGGCTACACCTTC CASSARKGTGPFRYGYTF